This T cell receptor beta chain was sequenced in a study of B cell selection in AIRE deficiency. Regarding the study as a whole: Approximately 31% of healthy-shared Treg sequences were found among patient Tconv cells. Only about 9.3% of over 3,000 shared Treg sequences were patient-specific; roughly 30% healthy-specific. Shorter CDR3s marked shared Treg sequences, biased toward few non-templated insertions.

The assay was immunoSEQ multiplex PCR, and TCRdb's table has in-frame clones only and misses some. The sample yields fewer than 25,000 clones, about 96% seen once. The CDR3 consists of 15 residues. V shed 2 bases, J shed 5 bases, and the junction held 6 bases outside the gene matches. Germline V lookup: CDR1 SGHAT, CDR2 FQNNGV. About this clone: Its antigen is still unknown.

Conventional CD4 T cells were sorted as CD4+CD127+ cells. The chain links TRBV11-2 to TRBJ2-5; TRBD1 aligns across 9 bases. The receptor was isolated from a human donor in good health. What was sequenced was CD4+CD127+ conventional T cells sorted from PBMCs. CDR3 residues: CASSLLGQGFETQYF. CDR3 nucleotides: TGTGCCAGCAGCTTACTAGGACAGGGGTTCGAGACCCAGTACTTC.